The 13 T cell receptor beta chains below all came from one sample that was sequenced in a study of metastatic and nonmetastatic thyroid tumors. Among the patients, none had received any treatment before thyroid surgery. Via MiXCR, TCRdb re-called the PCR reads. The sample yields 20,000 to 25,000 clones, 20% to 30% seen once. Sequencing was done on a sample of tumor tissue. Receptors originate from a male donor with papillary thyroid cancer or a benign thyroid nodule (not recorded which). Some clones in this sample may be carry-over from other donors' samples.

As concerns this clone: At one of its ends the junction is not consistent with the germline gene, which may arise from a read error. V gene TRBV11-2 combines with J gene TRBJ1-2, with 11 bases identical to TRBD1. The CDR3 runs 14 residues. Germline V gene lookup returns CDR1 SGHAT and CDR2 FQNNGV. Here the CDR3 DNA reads TGCGCCAGCGGCTTGGACAGGGGGCGCGGGTGCTACACCTTC. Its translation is CASGLDRGRGCYTF.

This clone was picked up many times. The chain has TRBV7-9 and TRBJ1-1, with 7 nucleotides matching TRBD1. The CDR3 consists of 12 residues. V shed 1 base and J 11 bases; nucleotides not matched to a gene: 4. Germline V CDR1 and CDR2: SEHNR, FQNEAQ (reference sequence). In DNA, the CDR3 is TGTGCCAGCAGCTTAGAGCCAGGGGGGGCTTTCTTT. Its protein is CASSLEPGGAFF.

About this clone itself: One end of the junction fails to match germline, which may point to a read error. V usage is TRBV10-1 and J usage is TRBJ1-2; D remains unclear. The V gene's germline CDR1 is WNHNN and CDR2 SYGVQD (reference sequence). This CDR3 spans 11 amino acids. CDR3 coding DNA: TGCACCAGCAGAGTGCTCGGGGGCTACACCTTC. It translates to CTSRVLGGYTF.

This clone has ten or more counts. CDR3 region: CATSSRDGLNEKLFF. For the CDR3, the DNA is TGTGCCACCAGCAGTCGGGACGGATTAAATGAAAAACTGTTTTTT. V gene TRBV15 combines with J gene TRBJ1-4, with a possible D match to TRBD1 (5 bases). Trimming shortened V by 3 bases and J by 5 bases, and 13 bases separated the two germline ends. The CDR3 is made up of 15 amino acids. Germline-derived CDR1 and CDR2 are LNHNV and YYDKDF (reference sequence).

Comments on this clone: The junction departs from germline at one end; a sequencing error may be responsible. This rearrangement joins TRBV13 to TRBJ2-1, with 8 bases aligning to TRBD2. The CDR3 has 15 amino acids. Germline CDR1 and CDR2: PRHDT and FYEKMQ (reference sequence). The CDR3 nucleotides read TGTGCCTGCAGCTTTCGCCTAGCGGGTTACAATGAGCAGATCTTC. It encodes CACSFRLAGYNEQIF.

This CDR3 reads CASSFAGPGTGNYRCEQFF. CDR3 nucleotide sequence: TGTGCCAGCAGCTTTGCGGGCCCCGGGACAGGGAACTATCGGTGTGAGCAGTTCTTC. The rearrangement uses TRBV11-1 and TRBJ2-1, with 9 nucleotides matching TRBD1. V trimming: 3 bases; J trimming: 9 bases; junction bases outside the gene matches: 21. This CDR3 is built from 19 residues. CDR1 and CDR2 from the germline V gene are SGHAT and FQDESV (reference sequence).

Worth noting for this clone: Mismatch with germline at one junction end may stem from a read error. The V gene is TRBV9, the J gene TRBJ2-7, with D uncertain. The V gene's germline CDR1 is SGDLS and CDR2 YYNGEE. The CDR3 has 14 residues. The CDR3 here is CASSVSTACAEHYF. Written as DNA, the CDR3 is TGTGCCAGCAGCGTATCAACGGCCTGTGCCGAGCATTACTTC.

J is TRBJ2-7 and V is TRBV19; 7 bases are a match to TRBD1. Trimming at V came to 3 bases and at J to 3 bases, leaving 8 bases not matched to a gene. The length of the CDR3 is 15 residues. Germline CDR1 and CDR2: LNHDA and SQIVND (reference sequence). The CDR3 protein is CASSIRDSPSYEQYF. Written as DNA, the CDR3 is TGTGCCAGTAGTATTCGGGACAGTCCTAGCTACGAGCAGTACTTC.

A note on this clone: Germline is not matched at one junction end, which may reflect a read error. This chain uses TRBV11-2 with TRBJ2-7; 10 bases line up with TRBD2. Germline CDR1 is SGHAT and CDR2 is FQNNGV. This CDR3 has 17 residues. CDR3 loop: CASSLGLLAGHLYELYF. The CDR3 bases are TGTGCCAGCAGCTTAGGTCTACTAGCGGGACACCTCTACGAGCTGTACTTC.

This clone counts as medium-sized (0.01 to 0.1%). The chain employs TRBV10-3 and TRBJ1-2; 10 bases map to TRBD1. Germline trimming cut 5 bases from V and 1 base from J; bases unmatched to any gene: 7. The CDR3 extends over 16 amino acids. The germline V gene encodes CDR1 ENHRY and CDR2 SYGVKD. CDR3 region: CAISTTTGGLNYGYTF. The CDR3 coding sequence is TGTGCCATCAGTACAACGACAGGGGGCCTTAACTATGGCTACACCTTC.

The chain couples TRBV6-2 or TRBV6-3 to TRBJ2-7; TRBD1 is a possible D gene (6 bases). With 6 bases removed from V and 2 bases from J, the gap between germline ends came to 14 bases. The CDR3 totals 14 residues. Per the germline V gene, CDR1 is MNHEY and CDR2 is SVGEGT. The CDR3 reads CASSSPGVPYEQYF. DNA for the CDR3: TGTGCCAGCAGCTCCCCAGGGGTACCCTACGAGCAGTACTTC.

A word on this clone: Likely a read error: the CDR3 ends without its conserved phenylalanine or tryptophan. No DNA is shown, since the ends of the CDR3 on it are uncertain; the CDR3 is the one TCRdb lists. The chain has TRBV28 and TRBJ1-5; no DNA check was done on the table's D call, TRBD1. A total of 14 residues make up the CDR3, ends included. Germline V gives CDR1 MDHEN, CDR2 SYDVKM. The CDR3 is CASSFQGSWQPPHL.

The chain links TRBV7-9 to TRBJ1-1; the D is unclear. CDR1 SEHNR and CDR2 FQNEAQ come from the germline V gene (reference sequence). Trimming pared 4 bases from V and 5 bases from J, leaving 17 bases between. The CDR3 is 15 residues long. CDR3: CASSSSQSLGTEAFF. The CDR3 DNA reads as TGTGCCAGCAGCTCCTCCCAGTCGCTGGGGACTGAAGCTTTCTTT.